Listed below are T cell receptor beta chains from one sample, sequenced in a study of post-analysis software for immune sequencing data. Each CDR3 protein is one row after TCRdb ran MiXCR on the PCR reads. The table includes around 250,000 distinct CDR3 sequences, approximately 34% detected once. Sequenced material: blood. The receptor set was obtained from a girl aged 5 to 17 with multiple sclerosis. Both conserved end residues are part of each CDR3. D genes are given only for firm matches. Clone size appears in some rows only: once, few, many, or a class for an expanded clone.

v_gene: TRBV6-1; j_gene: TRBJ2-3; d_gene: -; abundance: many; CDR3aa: CASSSRGEGIYQDTQYF; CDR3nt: TGTGCCAGCAGCTCGAGGGGGGAGGGAATCTATCAAGATACGCAGTATTTT
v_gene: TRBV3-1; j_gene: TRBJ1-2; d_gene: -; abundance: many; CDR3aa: CASRVTLDSNYGYTF; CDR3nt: TGTGCCAGCAGGGTGACCTTGGACAGTAACTATGGCTACACCTTC
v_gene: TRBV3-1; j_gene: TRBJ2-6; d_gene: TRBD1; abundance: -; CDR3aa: CASSPRTGGSSGANVLTF; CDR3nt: TGTGCCAGCAGCCCCCGGACAGGGGGTAGCTCTGGGGCCAACGTCCTGACTTTC
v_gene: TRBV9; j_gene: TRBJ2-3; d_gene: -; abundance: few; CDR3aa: CASSVGGQSTDTQYF; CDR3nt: TGTGCCAGCAGCGTAGGAGGACAGAGCACAGATACGCAGTATTTT
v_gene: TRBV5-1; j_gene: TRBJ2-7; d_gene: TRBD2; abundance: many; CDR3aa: CASSLDGLASSYEQYF; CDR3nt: TGCGCCAGCAGCTTGGACGGACTAGCGAGCTCCTACGAGCAGTACTTC
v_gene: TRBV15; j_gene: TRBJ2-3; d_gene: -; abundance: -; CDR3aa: CATSRQGTKDTQYF; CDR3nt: TGTGCCACCAGCAGACAGGGGACGAAAGATACGCAGTATTTT
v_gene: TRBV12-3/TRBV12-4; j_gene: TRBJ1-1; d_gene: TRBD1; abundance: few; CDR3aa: CASSPEGQGATEAFF; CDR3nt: TGTGCCAGCAGTCCGGAGGGACAGGGGGCGACTGAAGCTTTCTTT
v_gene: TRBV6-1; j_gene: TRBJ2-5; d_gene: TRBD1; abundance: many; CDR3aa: CASSERGGGETQYF; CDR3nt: TGTGCCAGCAGTGAAAGAGGGGGCGGCGAGACCCAGTACTTC
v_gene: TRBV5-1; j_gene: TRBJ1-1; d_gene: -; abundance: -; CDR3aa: CASSPDPSSNTEAFF; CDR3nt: TGCGCCAGCAGCCCAGACCCGAGCTCGAACACTGAAGCTTTCTTT
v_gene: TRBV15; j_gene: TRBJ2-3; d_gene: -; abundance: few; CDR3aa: CATSSGPSTDTQYF; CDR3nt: TGTGCCACCAGCAGTGGCCCCAGCACAGATACGCAGTATTTT
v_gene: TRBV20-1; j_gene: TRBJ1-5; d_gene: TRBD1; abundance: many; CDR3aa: CSARTGSSNQPQHF; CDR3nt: TGCAGTGCAAGGACAGGATCTAGCAATCAGCCCCAGCATTTT
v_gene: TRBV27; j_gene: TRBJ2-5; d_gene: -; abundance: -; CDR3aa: CASNPGWGETQYF; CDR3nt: TGTGCCAGCAACCCAGGGTGGGGAGAGACCCAGTACTTC
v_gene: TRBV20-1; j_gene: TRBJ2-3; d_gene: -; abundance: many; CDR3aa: CSAREGTDTQYF; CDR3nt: TGCAGTGCTAGGGAGGGGACAGATACGCAGTATTTT
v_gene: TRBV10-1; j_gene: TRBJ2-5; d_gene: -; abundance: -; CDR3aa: CASSVFSTSNEQYF; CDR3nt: TGCGCCAGCAGTGTTTTTTCGACCTCCAATGAGCAGTACTTC
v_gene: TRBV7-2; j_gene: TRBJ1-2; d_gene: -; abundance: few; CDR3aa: CASSFVPLANYGYTF; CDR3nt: TGTGCCAGCAGCTTTGTTCCCCTAGCTAACTATGGCTACACCTTC
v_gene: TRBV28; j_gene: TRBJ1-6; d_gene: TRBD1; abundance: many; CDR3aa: CASRGQGAGNSPLHF; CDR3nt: TGTGCCAGCAGAGGACAGGGGGCGGGGAATTCACCCCTCCACTTT
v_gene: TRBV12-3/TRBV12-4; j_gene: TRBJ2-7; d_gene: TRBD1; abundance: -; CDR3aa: CASSLGQNFYEQYF; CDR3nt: TGCGCCAGCAGTTTGGGACAGAACTTCTACGAGCAGTACTTC
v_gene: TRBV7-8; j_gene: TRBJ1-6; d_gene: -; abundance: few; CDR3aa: CASSLRAANDNSPLHF; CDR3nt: TGTGCCAGCAGCTTACGGGCGGCGAACGATAATTCACCCCTCCACTTT
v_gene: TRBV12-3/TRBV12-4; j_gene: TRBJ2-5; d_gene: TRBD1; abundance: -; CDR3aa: CTSSLSGQYEQDF; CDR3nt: TGTACCAGCAGTTTATCGGGACAGTACGAGCAGGACTTC
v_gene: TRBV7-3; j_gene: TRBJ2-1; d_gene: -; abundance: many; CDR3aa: CASSSLAGEQFF; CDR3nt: TGTGCCAGCAGCTCGCTAGCTGGTGAGCAGTTCTTC
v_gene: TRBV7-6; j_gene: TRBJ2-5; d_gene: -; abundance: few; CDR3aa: CASSRNPGTQYQETQYF; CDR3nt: TGTGCCAGCAGCCGAAACCCCGGGACTCAGTACCAAGAGACCCAGTACTTC
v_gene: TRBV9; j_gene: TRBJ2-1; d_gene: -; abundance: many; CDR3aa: CASSVRGDYNEQFF; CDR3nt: TGTGCCAGCAGCGTAAGAGGAGACTACAATGAGCAGTTCTTC
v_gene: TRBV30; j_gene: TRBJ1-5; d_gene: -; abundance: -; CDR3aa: CVWSVKGGQPQHF; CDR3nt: TGTGTCTGGAGTGTCAAAGGAGGCCAGCCCCAGCATTTT
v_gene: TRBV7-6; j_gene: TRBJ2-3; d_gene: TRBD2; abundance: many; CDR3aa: CASSFGTSGGLSSTDTQYF; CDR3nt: TGTGCCAGCAGCTTCGGGACTAGCGGGGGGTTGTCGAGCACAGATACGCAGTATTTT
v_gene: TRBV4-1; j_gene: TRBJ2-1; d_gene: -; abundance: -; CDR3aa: CASSQEEDRTYNEQFF; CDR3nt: TGCGCCAGCAGCCAAGAAGAGGACAGAACATACAATGAGCAGTTCTTC
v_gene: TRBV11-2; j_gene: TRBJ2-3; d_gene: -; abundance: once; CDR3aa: CASSLESVDTQYF; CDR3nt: TGTGCCAGCAGCTTAGAATCGGTAGATACGCAGTATTTT
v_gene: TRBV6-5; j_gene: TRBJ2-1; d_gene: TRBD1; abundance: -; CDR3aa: CASRRGRGQKQFF; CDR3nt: TGTGCCAGCAGACGGGGCAGGGGGCAAAAGCAGTTCTTC
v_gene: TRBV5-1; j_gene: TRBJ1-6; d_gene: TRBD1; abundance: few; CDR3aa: CASSPQGELDSPLHF; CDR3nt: TGCGCCAGCAGCCCGCAGGGGGAGTTAGATTCACCCCTCCACTTT